The 31 T cell receptor beta chains reported below all come from one sample, sequenced in a study of T cell responses to AZD1222 COVID-19 vaccine. TCRdb keeps only in-frame clones here, not all; method: immunoSEQ multiplex PCR. The table shows approximately 160,000 clones, with about nine tenths occurring only once. The source was peripheral blood, collected on day 0 of AZD1222 vaccination. The receptors were sampled from an adult in good health.

The chain couples TRBV7-8 to TRBJ2-2; tentatively, D is TRBD2 (5 bases). The CDR3 loop spans 15 amino acids. The V and J ends lost 5 bases and 6 bases respectively, with 16 bases between them. Germline-derived CDR1 and CDR2 are SGHVS and FQNEAQ. The CDR3 region is CASSGRGNGAGELFF. The CDR3 DNA reads TGTGCCAGCAGCGGACGGGGTAACGGGGCCGGGGAGCTGTTTTTT.

This rearrangement joins TRBV21-1 to TRBJ1-1; TRBD1 is taken as the D call from the table, unchecked against the DNA. TRBV21-1 is listed as a pseudogene. This CDR3 region has 19 residues. The CDR3 DNA follows: TGTGCCAGCAGCAAAGGGCCCGGGACAGGACGCCCGGCGAACACTGAAGCTTTCTTT. This translates into CASSKGPGTGRPANTEAFF.

This chain connects TRBV19 to TRBJ2-2, with 9 bases lining up with TRBD1. The germline V gene encodes CDR1 LNHDA and CDR2 SQIVND (reference sequence). V lost 4 bases to trimming and J lost 5 bases; unmatched junction nucleotides: 5. The CDR3 is made up of 15 amino acids. CDR3 amino acids: CASSTQGARTGELFF. Written as DNA, the CDR3 is TGTGCCAGTAGTACACAGGGGGCGCGAACCGGGGAGCTGTTTTTT.

CDR3: CASPTNYGYTF. The DNA for the CDR3 is TGTGCCAGCCCTACTAACTATGGCTACACCTTC. The rearrangement joins TRBV12-3 or TRBV12-4 to TRBJ1-2; D remains unclear. With 8 bases removed from V and 0 bases from J, the gap between germline ends came to 4 bases. This CDR3 spans 11 amino acids.

The genes are TRBV11-1 and TRBJ2-1; perhaps TRBD2 as D (5 bases). The CDR3 sequence is 16 residues long. The germline V gene encodes CDR1 SGHAT and CDR2 FQDESV (reference sequence). The V end lost 6 bases, the J end lost 0 bases, and 15 bases lay between the germline ends. The CDR3 DNA reads as TGTGCCAGCAGACCGGGTCCCCGGGGCTCCTACAATGAGCAGTTCTTC. Amino acids: CASRPGPRGSYNEQFF.

The rearrangement links TRBV11-3 to TRBJ1-2; TRBD1 might be the D (5 bases). CDR1 and CDR2 (germline): SGHNT, YENEEA. The CDR3 contains 18 residues. Trimming shortened V by 0 bases and J by 2 bases, and 19 bases separated the two germline ends. In DNA, the CDR3 is TGTGCCAGCAGCTTAGAAGTTGAAGCGCAGGGACTCAACTATGGCTACACCTTC. Translation: CASSLEVEAQGLNYGYTF.

The chain carries TRBV6-5 and TRBJ2-1, with TRBD1 as a possible D gene (7 bases). Germline V gene sequence: CDR1 MNHEY, CDR2 SVGAGI. This CDR3 contains 14 residues. Trimming cost V 7 bases and J 8 bases, with 18 bases left between them. In nucleotides, the CDR3 is TGTGCCAGCACCCCCGGAGGGGGCTCGGATGAGCAGTTCTTC. Its protein is CASTPGGGSDEQFF.

J is TRBJ2-1 and V is TRBV6-6; 7 nucleotides agree with TRBD1. Germline trimming cut 11 bases from V and 6 bases from J; bases unmatched to any gene: 13. The CDR3 spans 14 residues. Germline-derived CDR1 and CDR2 are MNHNY and SVGAGI (reference sequence). This CDR3 reads CAGEDRERGNEQFF. The CDR3 DNA sequence: TGTGCCGGAGAAGACAGGGAGCGAGGCAATGAGCAGTTCTTC.

The chain uses TRBV3-1 (or the pseudogene TRBV3-2) and TRBJ2-1; no definite D call. V was shortened by 4 bases and J by 0 bases, with 10 bases between the two germline ends. The CDR3 has 15 residues. Germline lookup yields CDR1 LGHDT and CDR2 YNNKEL (reference sequence). CDR3 protein: CASSLGLVSYNEQFF. CDR3 sequence (DNA): TGTGCCAGCAGCCTGGGATTGGTCTCCTACAATGAGCAGTTCTTC.

The chain is built from TRBV5-5 and TRBJ1-6; D unclear. The CDR3 is made up of 15 amino acids. In germline, CDR1 is SGHKS, CDR2 YYEKEE (reference sequence). Trimming took off 2 bases at V and 0 bases at J, with 6 bases between the two ends. This chain's CDR3 is CASSLTVSYNSPLHF. CDR3 DNA: TGTGCCAGCAGCTTAACAGTCTCCTATAATTCACCCCTCCACTTT.

V and J are TRBV7-9 and TRBJ1-5; perhaps TRBD1 as D (6 bases). Trimming pared 5 bases from V and 4 bases from J, leaving 9 bases between. The germline CDR1 and CDR2 sequences are SEHNR and FQNEAQ (reference sequence). The CDR3 is 13 amino acids. This CDR3 reads CASSRGANQPQHF. The CDR3 nucleotides are TGTGCCAGCAGCCGGGGGGCGAATCAGCCCCAGCATTTT.

The chain links TRBV6-2 or TRBV6-3 to TRBJ2-1, with D unclear. The CDR3 consists of 14 residues. Trimming pared 6 bases from V and 9 bases from J, leaving 18 bases between. CDR1 and CDR2 from the germline V gene are MNHEY and SVGEGT. The CDR3 reads CASSPLVWLGEQFF. In DNA form, the CDR3 reads TGTGCCAGCAGCCCCCTTGTGTGGTTGGGTGAGCAGTTCTTC.

This chain connects TRBV9 to TRBJ2-1, with TRBD1 matching over 7 bases. The germline V gene encodes CDR1 SGDLS and CDR2 YYNGEE. The J segment lost 1 base and the V segment lost 2 bases, leaving 3 bases of the junction unmatched. This CDR3 has 15 amino acids. This CDR3 is CASSVGTESYNEQFF. As DNA, the CDR3 is TGTGCCAGCAGCGTCGGGACAGAATCCTACAATGAGCAGTTCTTC.

This clone has just one count. The chain joins TRBV27 to TRBJ1-4, with 8 positions matching TRBD1. Germline V CDR1 and CDR2: MNHEY, SMNVEV (reference sequence). The CDR3 length is 15 residues. V dropped 5 bases and J dropped 6; count of bases not matched to a gene: 8. For the CDR3, the DNA is TGTGCCAGCAGTCCGCGGACAGGGTCGGATGAAAAACTGTTTTTT. Its translation is CASSPRTGSDEKLFF.

The V call is TRBV10-3, the J call TRBJ1-2; weak D call: TRBD1 (6 bases). CDR3 length: 13 amino acids. The germline gives CDR1 ENHRY, CDR2 SYGVKD. V shed 11 bases and J shed 2 bases, with 15 bases lying between them. As DNA, the CDR3 is TGTGCCCACCGGGTAGGGGGGAACTATGGCTACACCTTC. It encodes CAHRVGGNYGYTF.

The J gene is TRBJ2-3, the V gene TRBV4-1, with D possibly TRBD1 on 6 matching bases. Germline V gene sequence: CDR1 MGHRA, CDR2 YSYEKL. The CDR3 consists of 16 residues. Trimming pared 5 bases from V and 2 bases from J, leaving 17 bases between. This chain's CDR3 is CASSIQGRIDTDTQYF. Here the CDR3 DNA reads TGCGCCAGCAGCATCCAGGGGAGAATCGACACAGATACGCAGTATTTT.

This chain links TRBV29-1 with TRBJ1-5; TRBD1 matches at 11 bases. The J segment lost 9 bases and the V segment lost 7 bases, leaving 8 bases of the junction unmatched. CDR1 is SQVTM and CDR2 is ANQGSEA in the germline V gene. This CDR3 is 13 amino acids long. The DNA of the CDR3 is TGCAGCGCATGCCGGGACAGGGGGACGCCCCAGCATTTT. Protein: CSACRDRGTPQHF.

For the CDR3, the DNA is TGTGCCAGCAGCTTTCGGGGGCCGGGTACTGAAGCTTTCTTT. It yields the protein CASSFRGPGTEAFF. The chain recombines TRBV7-2 with TRBJ1-1; D is possibly TRBD1 (6 bases). V was cut by 3 bases and J by 5 bases, with 13 bases left in between. CDR1 and CDR2 from the germline V gene are SGHTA and FQGNSA. The CDR3 has 14 residues.

This clone was picked up one time. V is TRBV7-2 and J is TRBJ1-1; D is uncertain. The V and J ends lost 6 bases and 13 bases respectively, with 21 bases between them. CDR3 length: 13 amino acids. Germline loops: CDR1 SGHTA, CDR2 FQGNSA. The CDR3 loop reads CASSFGSRREGFF. The CDR3 nucleotides read TGTGCCAGCAGTTTCGGGTCCCGGAGAGAGGGTTTCTTT.

J is TRBJ2-2 and V is TRBV27, with unresolved D. The V gene lost 6 bases and the J gene lost 1 base, with 6 bases spanning the gap. Germline V gene sequence: CDR1 MNHEY, CDR2 SMNVEV (reference sequence). The CDR3 has 13 amino acids. The CDR3 sequence is CASSPQNTGELFF. The CDR3 nucleotides are TGTGCCAGCAGCCCGCAGAACACCGGGGAGCTGTTTTTT.

This clone was detected only once. The chain carries TRBV9 and TRBJ2-3, with D tentatively TRBD1 or TRBD2 (5 bases each). V was cut by 2 bases and J by 0 bases, with 10 bases left in between. Germline loops: CDR1 SGDLS, CDR2 YYNGEE. The CDR3 runs 15 residues. This chain's CDR3 is CASSVSWGSTDTQYF. The CDR3 DNA sequence: TGTGCCAGCAGCGTCTCGTGGGGGAGCACAGATACGCAGTATTTT.

CDR3 loop: CASNLAQGRGETQYF. The CDR3 DNA sequence: TGTGCCAGCAACCTAGCCCAGGGCCGAGGAGAGACCCAGTACTTC. The chain employs TRBV13 and TRBJ2-5; D might be TRBD1 or TRBD2, each matching 5 bases. Deletions cut 7 bases from V and 4 bases from J, with 19 bases between. The CDR3 consists of 15 residues. Looked up from germline, CDR1 is PRHDT and CDR2 is FYEKMQ (reference sequence). Using reference TRBV13 and TRBJ2-5 for the parts outside the CDR3, the full variable domain is AAGVIQSPRHLIKEKRETATLKCYPIPRHDTVYWYQQGPGQDPQFLISFYEKMQSDKGSIPDRFSAQQFSDYHSELNMSSLELGDSALYFCASNLAQGRGETQYFGPGTRLLVL.

The chain has TRBV6-8 and TRBJ2-1; a weak D match, TRBD2 (5 bases). The CDR3 has 14 residues. CDR1 MNHGY and CDR2 SAAAGT come from the germline V gene. Trimming left V 8 bases short and J 6 bases short, with 17 bases between. CDR3 coding DNA: TGTGCCAGCTTACTCCCGGGATTCTTCAATGAGCAGTTCTTC. It encodes CASLLPGFFNEQFF.

This clone turned up a few times. The chain uses TRBV5-1 and TRBJ2-5; no definite D call. The V gene's germline CDR1 is SGHRS and CDR2 YFSETQ. The CDR3 extends over 13 amino acids. V dropped 4 bases and J dropped 6 bases, with 13 bases sitting between them. CDR3 DNA: TGCGCCAGCAGCGTCAGCGACGAGAAGACCCAGTACTTC. It translates to CASSVSDEKTQYF.

This chain links TRBV6-1 with TRBJ1-2, with 7 nucleotides matching TRBD1. CDR1 is MNHNS and CDR2 is SASEGT in the germline V gene. This CDR3 is built from 13 residues. The ends lost 3 bases at V and 4 bases at J; junction bases unmatched: 2. The CDR3 spells CASSETGRYGYTF. The CDR3 DNA is TGTGCCAGCAGTGAGACAGGGCGCTATGGCTACACCTTC.

The V gene is TRBV11-2, the J gene TRBJ1-1; the match to TRBD1 covers 9 bases. Trimming cost V 5 bases and J 3 bases; bases outside gene matches: 10. This CDR3 contains 16 residues. Germline lookup yields CDR1 SGHAT and CDR2 FQNNGV. CDR3 bases: TGTGCCAGCAGCGCCACCCGACAGGGGGGGGACACTGAAGCTTTCTTT. This sequence encodes CASSATRQGGDTEAFF.

V and J are TRBV12-3 or TRBV12-4 and TRBJ2-1; tentative D call: TRBD1 (5 bases). V lost 6 bases and J 9 bases, leaving 12 bases between the germline ends. CDR3 length equals 12 residues. CDR3 sequence: CASRIRAGEQFF. The CDR3 DNA reads TGTGCCAGCAGAATCAGGGCTGGTGAGCAGTTCTTC.

J is TRBJ2-7 and V is TRBV7-3; D might be TRBD1 (5 bases). Trimming pared 1 base from V and 3 bases from J, leaving 7 bases between. CDR1 is SGHTA, CDR2 FQGTGA, per germline. The CDR3 contains 13 residues. CDR3 bases: TGTGCCAGCAGCTTAATGGACAACTACGAGCAGTACTTC. Translated, it gives CASSLMDNYEQYF. Full variable domain (missing parts from reference TRBV7-3 and TRBJ2-7): GAGVSQTPSNKVTEKGKYVELRCDPISGHTALYWYRQSLGQGPEFLIYFQGTGAADDSGLPNDRFFAVRPEGSVSTLKIQRTERGDSAVYLCASSLMDNYEQYFGPGTRLTVT.

This clone was recorded only once. The rearrangement joins TRBV30 to TRBJ2-3; 8 bases line up with TRBD2. After removal of 0 bases from V and 2 bases from J, the junction contained 4 bases not matched to a gene. This CDR3 has 15 amino acids. Germline-derived CDR1 and CDR2 are GTSNPN and SVGIG (reference sequence). The CDR3 nucleotides are TGTGCCTGGAGTGTAGGGGGACTAGACACAGATACGCAGTATTTT. Translated, it gives CAWSVGGLDTDTQYF.

J is TRBJ1-2 and V is TRBV3-1 (or the pseudogene TRBV3-2); D uncertain. V lost 5 bases to trimming and J lost 3 bases, with 16 bases between them. Per the germline V gene, CDR1 is LGHDT and CDR2 is YNNKEL (reference sequence). The CDR3 consists of 15 residues. The CDR3 DNA reads TGTGCCAGCAGCGCCGGCAGGCGGTTTGACTATGGCTACACCTTC. This gives the protein CASSAGRRFDYGYTF.

V and J are TRBV7-9 and TRBJ1-6, with TRBD1 as a possible D gene (5 bases). The CDR3 covers 16 residues. Germline V lookup: CDR1 SEHNR, CDR2 FQNEAQ (reference sequence). V was trimmed by 5 bases and J by 0 bases, leaving 11 bases between them. CDR3: CASSLTESSYNSPLHF. The CDR3 bases are TGTGCCAGCAGCCTGACAGAGAGCTCCTATAATTCACCCCTCCACTTT.